This T cell receptor beta chain was recorded in a study of vaccination and CD4 T cells after COVID-19. Study in general: Median time from second vaccine dose to sampling was around 72 days (14 to 241).

Oncomine TCR Beta short-read sequencing was applied to DNA from cultured CD4+ T cells. TCRdb passed the PCR reads through MiXCR, listing each CDR3 protein once. The data contain about 20,000 distinct CDR3 sequences, approximately 52% of them singletons. Study conclusions and caveats: Median roughly 86% of reactive clones detected in convalescent patients emerged only post-vaccination.

The treatment was: approximately nine-day PBMC culture with coronavirus spike peptide pools or control peptides (ViraFEST assay). At both days 3 and 7, half the medium was replaced with fresh IL-2 medium. Notes on this clonotype: Its antigen is currently unknown.

The TCR sequence derives from a human donor who had recovered from COVID-19. Sequencing used CD4+ T cells from blood, cultured in vitro.

The chain's CDR3 is CASSRSLISSGRVSTDTQYF. The CDR3 DNA reads TGCGCCAGCAGCCGAAGTTTGATAAGTAGCGGGAGGGTAAGCACAGATACGCAGTATTTT. The chain has TRBV4-3 and TRBJ2-3; 11 positions agree with TRBD2. CDR1 is LGHNA, CDR2 YSLEER, per germline. The CDR3 contains 20 residues. V lost 4 bases and J lost 0; bases outside the gene matches: 15.